The 8 T cell receptor beta chains presented below share a single source sample, sequenced in a study of somatic mutations in cytotoxic T cells in rheumatoid arthritis. This table comes from immunoSEQ multiplex PCR, and its TCRdb copy is limited to in-frame clones, with some not included. The sample contains 15,000 to 20,000 clones, about 80% of which appear only once. The sequencing input was CD8+ T cells sorted from blood. Every receptor here comes from an adult with rheumatoid arthritis.

The V call is TRBV19, the J call TRBJ1-6, with D possibly TRBD1 on 5 matching bases. Germline assignment: CDR1 LNHDA and CDR2 SQIVND (reference sequence). Trimming left V 7 bases short and J 0 bases short, with 10 bases between. The CDR3 has 15 amino acids. CDR3 region: CASNGGSSYNSPLHF. Written as DNA, the CDR3 is TGTGCCAGTAACGGGGGGAGCTCCTATAATTCACCCCTCCACTTT.

This sequence joins TRBV13 and TRBJ1-2; tentative D call: TRBD1 (5 bases). This CDR3 has 16 residues. Trimming stripped 5 bases from V and 8 bases from J, with 24 bases between. CDR1 is PRHDT, CDR2 FYEKMQ, per germline (reference sequence). This CDR3 is CASSPERGSGLGGYTF. The CDR3 DNA reads TGTGCCAGCAGCCCAGAACGGGGCTCAGGGTTGGGGGGCTACACCTTC.

The chain couples TRBV28 to TRBJ2-2; D is unclear. V shed 3 bases and J shed 2 bases, with 7 bases lying between them. Germline loops: CDR1 MDHEN, CDR2 SYDVKM. This CDR3 is 14 amino acids long. This CDR3 reads CASSFYLNTGELFF. The CDR3 nucleotides read TGTGCCAGCAGTTTTTACCTAAACACCGGGGAGCTGTTTTTT.

The chain links TRBV7-8 to TRBJ2-3; 11 nucleotides agree with TRBD2. There are 18 residues in the CDR3. V lost 1 base to trimming and J lost 1 base; unmatched junction nucleotides: 7. Germline V CDR1 and CDR2: SGHVS, FQNEAQ. The CDR3 protein is CASSLGTSGGGRTDTQYF. In nucleotides, the CDR3 is TGTGCCAGCAGCTTAGGAACTAGCGGGGGCGGCCGCACAGATACGCAGTATTTT.

The V call is TRBV30, the J call TRBJ2-1; D uncertain. CDR3 length: 13 residues. Per the germline V gene, CDR1 is GTSNPN and CDR2 is SVGIG (reference sequence). V was clipped by 0 bases and J by 6 bases, with 9 bases between them. The CDR3 nucleotides read TGTGCCTGGAGTGTTTCTCAGGTCAATGAGCAGTTCTTC. This gives the protein CAWSVSQVNEQFF.

This chain joins TRBV5-4 and TRBJ1-2; 8 nucleotides match TRBD1. V trimming: 0 bases; J trimming: 6 bases; junction bases outside the gene matches: 4. The length of the CDR3 is 14 residues. The germline CDR1 and CDR2 sequences are SGHNT and YYREEE (reference sequence). For the CDR3, the DNA is TGTGCCAGCAGCTTGGGGCAGGGGGCGAATGGCTACACCTTC. Translating it yields CASSLGQGANGYTF. The entire variable domain, with the rest obtained from reference TRBV5-4 and TRBJ1-2, is as follows: ETGVTQSPTHLIKTRGQQVTLRCSSQSGHNTVSWYQQALGQGPQFIFQYYREEENGRGNFPPRFSGLQFPNYSSELNVNALELDDSALYLCASSLGQGANGYTFGSGTRLTVV.

The rearrangement joins TRBV19 to TRBJ2-7, with a weak D call TRBD2 (6 bases). V dropped 3 bases and J dropped 3 bases, with 15 bases sitting between them. CDR1 and CDR2 from the germline V gene are LNHDA and SQIVND (reference sequence). The CDR3 is 15 amino acids. CDR3 protein: CASSITASEGYEQYF. The CDR3 DNA is TGTGCCAGTAGTATTACGGCTAGCGAGGGCTACGAGCAGTACTTC. The whole variable domain, filled in from reference TRBV19 and TRBJ2-7, reads DGGITQSPKYLFRKEGQNVTLSCEQNLNHDAMYWYRQDPGQGLRLIYYSQIVNDFQKGDIAEGYSVSREKKESFPLTVTSAQKNPTAFYLCASSITASEGYEQYFGPGTRLTVT.

The chain combines TRBV13 with TRBJ1-1, with no clear D. Germline V gene data show CDR1 as PRHDT and CDR2 as FYEKMQ (reference sequence). The V gene lost 0 bases and the J gene lost 0 bases, with 8 bases spanning the gap. The CDR3 is 15 residues long. This CDR3 is CASSLGDGMNTEAFF. CDR3 in DNA: TGTGCCAGCAGCTTAGGGGACGGAATGAACACTGAAGCTTTCTTT.